These 20 T cell receptor beta chains came from one sample sequenced in a study of CD8 T cells in ankylosing spondylitis. Using its own MiXCR run on the 5' RACE reads, TCRdb lists one record per CDR3 protein. Here the sample spans around 300,000 distinct CDR3 sequences, approximately 14% being singletons. The specimen sequenced was blood, either unsorted or a sorted T cell fraction (not recorded which). The source of these receptors is a male donor with ankylosing spondylitis or in good health (not recorded which).

The gene calls are TRBV4-2 and TRBJ1-2; no firm D call. Germline V gives CDR1 LGHNA, CDR2 YNFKEQ. This CDR3 is built from 17 residues. V was shortened by 0 bases and J by 2 bases, with 16 bases between the two germline ends. The CDR3 reads CASSQEMVGPQNYGYTF. CDR3 in DNA: TGTGCCAGCAGCCAAGAGATGGTGGGTCCCCAAAACTATGGCTACACCTTC.

This clonotype was seen ten or more times. The chain is built from TRBV5-1 and TRBJ2-6; D remains unclear. Trimming stripped 3 bases from V and 0 bases from J, with 10 bases between. Germline V gene sequence: CDR1 SGHRS, CDR2 YFSETQ. The CDR3 is 16 residues long. This CDR3 is CASSSGFSSGANVLTF. Written as DNA, the CDR3 is TGCGCCAGCAGCTCCGGATTTAGCTCTGGGGCCAACGTCCTGACTTTC.

The chain recombines TRBV5-1 with TRBJ2-7; 9 bases map to TRBD1. The length of the CDR3 is 14 residues. Trimming cost V 3 bases and J 5 bases; bases outside gene matches: 6. Germline V gene data show CDR1 as SGHRS and CDR2 as YFSETQ. The chain's CDR3 is CASSSGTGKDEQYF. CDR3 in DNA: TGCGCCAGCAGCTCCGGGACAGGGAAAGACGAGCAGTACTTC. The full variable domain, with the rest looked up from reference TRBV5-1 and TRBJ2-7, is KAGVTQTPRYLIKTRGQQVTLSCSPISGHRSVSWYQQTPGQGLQFLFEYFSETQRNKGNFPGRFSGRQFSNSRSEMNVSTLELGDSALYLCASSSGTGKDEQYFGPGTRLTVT.

This clonotype was observed a handful of times. The rearrangement joins TRBV5-1 to TRBJ1-1; D is undetermined. The CDR3 sequence is 12 residues long. The V end was cut by 0 bases, the J end by 7 bases, with 7 bases between. The germline CDR1 and CDR2 sequences are SGHRS and YFSETQ. This chain's CDR3 is CASSLVGLEAFF. CDR3 DNA: TGCGCCAGCAGCTTGGTTGGTCTTGAAGCTTTCTTT. The full variable domain, with the rest looked up from reference TRBV5-1 and TRBJ1-1, is KAGVTQTPRYLIKTRGQQVTLSCSPISGHRSVSWYQQTPGQGLQFLFEYFSETQRNKGNFPGRFSGRQFSNSRSEMNVSTLELGDSALYLCASSLVGLEAFFGQGTRLTVV.

This clonotype was picked up a small number of times. The CDR3 loop reads CASSLLAGAEQYF. In nucleotides, the CDR3 is TGTGCCAGCAGTTTACTAGCGGGAGCCGAGCAGTACTTC. V gene TRBV12-3 or TRBV12-4 combines with J gene TRBJ2-7, with 10 bases identical to TRBD2. J was trimmed by 6 bases and V by 2 bases; bases with no gene match: 1. The CDR3 runs to 13 residues.

The chain employs TRBV29-1 and TRBJ2-1; TRBD2 matches 8 bases. This CDR3 is 15 amino acids long. The germline V gene has CDR1 SQVTM and CDR2 ANQGSEA. With V trimmed by 7 bases and J by 7 bases, 15 bases remained unmatched. The CDR3 coding sequence is TGCAGCGCGGGCGGGATAGCGGGGTCTGGGAATGAGCAGTTCTTC. It yields the protein CSAGGIAGSGNEQFF.

This clonotype has just a few counts. The chain carries TRBV27 and TRBJ2-1; a weak D match, TRBD2 (5 bases). The CDR3 consists of 13 residues. Germline V gives CDR1 MNHEY, CDR2 SMNVEV (reference sequence). Trimming took off 10 bases at V and 0 bases at J, with 10 bases between the two ends. CDR3 region: CATVGSSYNEQFF. The CDR3 DNA reads TGTGCCACCGTAGGGAGCTCCTACAATGAGCAGTTCTTC.

This clonotype was observed a single time. The J gene is TRBJ2-7, the V gene TRBV2; possible D gene TRBD2, 6 bases. CDR1 and CDR2 from the germline V gene are SNHLY and FYNNEI. This CDR3 has 14 residues. V lost 5 bases and J lost 2, with 13 bases in between. The CDR3 DNA is TGTGCCAGCAGTAAGCGGACGGGAGCCTACGAGCAGTACTTC. This codes for CASSKRTGAYEQYF.

This clonotype was counted at least ten times. This chain connects TRBV5-6 to TRBJ1-4; a weak D match, TRBD1 (5 bases). The CDR3 loop spans 14 amino acids. Germline assignment: CDR1 SGHDT and CDR2 YYEEEE. V was clipped by 4 bases and J by 7 bases, with 14 bases between them. The CDR3 sequence: CASSLRGGGEKLFF. The CDR3 coding sequence is TGTGCCAGCAGCCTCCGCGGTGGGGGTGAAAAACTGTTTTTT. The entire variable domain, with the rest obtained from reference TRBV5-6 and TRBJ1-4, is as follows: DAGVTQSPTHLIKTRGQQVTLRCSPKSGHDTVSWYQQALGQGPQFIFQYYEEEERQRGNFPDRFSGHQFPNYSSELNVNALLLGDSALYLCASSLRGGGEKLFFGSGTQLSVL.

The rearrangement joins TRBV27 to TRBJ1-5; the D gene is possibly TRBD1 (5 bases). V was cut by 2 bases and J by 6 bases, with 11 bases left in between. This CDR3 contains 14 residues. CDR1 is MNHEY, CDR2 SMNVEV, per germline (reference sequence). CDR3 in DNA: TGTGCCAGCAGTTTACATCGTGGGGGTCAGCCCCAGCATTTT. It codes for CASSLHRGGQPQHF.

This clonotype was detected only a few times. The rearrangement uses TRBV12-3 or TRBV12-4 and TRBJ2-3; 10 positions agree with TRBD2. V lost 4 bases to trimming and J lost 2 bases; unmatched junction nucleotides: 12. There are 18 residues in the CDR3. The CDR3 DNA reads as TGTGCCAGCAGTTCCCCTCGGACTAGCGGACCTCTCACAGATACGCAGTATTTT. Protein sequence: CASSSPRTSGPLTDTQYF.

The chain uses TRBV13 and TRBJ2-2; D gene ambiguous. The germline gives CDR1 PRHDT, CDR2 FYEKMQ (reference sequence). The CDR3 has 15 residues. Trimming stripped 1 base from V and 2 bases from J, with 8 bases between. The CDR3 DNA sequence: TGTGCCAGCAGCTTAGTGTCAATAAACACCGGGGAGCTGTTTTTT. Translation: CASSLVSINTGELFF.

The V and J genes are TRBV4-1 and TRBJ2-3; 11 bases are a match to TRBD2. The CDR3 sequence is 16 residues long. Germline CDR1 and CDR2: MGHRA and YSYEKL. V gave up 0 bases and J gave up 7 bases; unmatched junction bases: 6. CDR3 region: CASSQDGSGGAYTQYF. CDR3 nucleotide sequence: TGCGCCAGCAGCCAAGATGGTAGCGGGGGGGCCTATACGCAGTATTTT.

This clonotype was seen a few times. The chain is built from TRBV5-1 and TRBJ2-5; D assignment may be TRBD1 or TRBD2 (5 bases each). The V end was cut by 0 bases, the J end by 2 bases, with 11 bases between. This CDR3 is 15 amino acids long. Germline V gene lookup returns CDR1 SGHRS and CDR2 YFSETQ. CDR3 loop: CASSLEGRLQETQYF. In nucleotides, the CDR3 is TGCGCCAGCAGCTTGGAGGGACGGCTACAAGAGACCCAGTACTTC.

The chain joins TRBV5-6 to TRBJ2-5, with D hard to call. Germline V gene lookup returns CDR1 SGHDT and CDR2 YYEEEE. V lost 0 bases and J 1 base, leaving 7 bases between the germline ends. The CDR3 extends over 14 amino acids. Here the CDR3 reads CASSLDGSQETQYF. Here the CDR3 DNA reads TGTGCCAGCAGCTTGGATGGCAGCCAAGAGACCCAGTACTTC.

The genes are TRBV20-1 and TRBJ2-1, with D unresolved. CDR3 size: 13 residues. Germline CDR1 is DFQATT and CDR2 is SNEGSKA (reference sequence). Deletions cut 5 bases from V and 5 bases from J, with 13 bases between. CDR3 loop: CSALTPLNNEQFF. CDR3 sequence (DNA): TGCAGTGCTTTGACACCTTTGAACAATGAGCAGTTCTTC.

The chain recombines TRBV20-1 with TRBJ2-7; D not resolved. V lost 1 base, J lost 0 bases, and 16 bases lay in between. The CDR3 is made up of 16 amino acids. Germline V lookup: CDR1 DFQATT, CDR2 SNEGSKA (reference sequence). In DNA, the CDR3 is TGCAGTGCTAGAGGACGGTTGGAAGGGCCCTCCTACGAGCAGTACTTC. Encoded protein: CSARGRLEGPSYEQYF.

The chain couples TRBV20-1 to TRBJ2-3; 7 nucleotides line up with TRBD2. Germline-derived CDR1 and CDR2 are DFQATT and SNEGSKA (reference sequence). Trimming at V came to 3 bases and at J to 3 bases, leaving 9 bases not matched to a gene. This CDR3 has 15 amino acids. CDR3 loop: CSASGGSDSTDTQYF. The CDR3, as DNA: TGCAGTGCTAGTGGCGGGAGTGATAGTACAGATACGCAGTATTTT.

The DNA of the CDR3 is TGTGCCAGCAGTTTACCTTACAGGGGGCACGAGCAGTACTTC. Its translation: CASSLPYRGHEQYF. This rearrangement joins TRBV28 to TRBJ2-7, with 9 bases that match TRBD1. This CDR3 comprises 14 residues. Germline loops: CDR1 MDHEN, CDR2 SYDVKM. V shed 2 bases, J shed 5 bases, and the junction held 4 bases outside the gene matches.

The chain combines TRBV20-1 with TRBJ2-2; D could derive from TRBD1 or TRBD2 (5 bases each). The V end was cut by 4 bases, the J end by 3 bases, with 9 bases between. The CDR3 is made up of 13 amino acids. Looked up from germline, CDR1 is DFQATT and CDR2 is SNEGSKA (reference sequence). CDR3 sequence (DNA): TGCAGTGCTAAAGGGACCGACACCGGGGAGCTGTTTTTT. Amino acid sequence: CSAKGTDTGELFF.